These T cell receptor beta chains were read from a single sample in a study of metastatic and nonmetastatic thyroid tumors. TCRdb redid the clone calls on the PCR reads using MiXCR. The sample has about 29,000 clones, over 15% seen once. The sequenced sample consisted of blood. The receptors were sampled from a female donor with papillary thyroid cancer or a benign thyroid nodule (not recorded which). Some clones in this sample may be carry-over from other donors' samples. CDR3s leave out the opening cysteine and the closing phenylalanine or tryptophan. The order of the fields is V gene, CDR3 protein.

v_gene: TRBV4-1; CDR3aa: ASSQLFLQGTNYGYT
v_gene: TRBV5-1; CDR3aa: ASSSPRSYEQY
v_gene: TRBV7-8; CDR3aa: ASSLTGLELF
v_gene: TRBV20-1; CDR3aa: SAGILAAALEQY
v_gene: TRBV5-1; CDR3aa: ASSLAVREGEQY
v_gene: TRBV4-2; CDR3aa: ASSPRGILAGGLDNEQF
v_gene: TRBV11-2; CDR3aa: ASSGEVGLNTEAF
v_gene: TRBV3-1; CDR3aa: ASSQESPGAAYEQY
v_gene: TRBV5-5; CDR3aa: ASSYRVSSYNEQF
v_gene: TRBV11-2; CDR3aa: ASSLWAGGANYGYT
v_gene: TRBV2; CDR3aa: ATDRVGTGELF
v_gene: TRBV9; CDR3aa: ASSPTGTATYEQY
v_gene: TRBV28; CDR3aa: ATAQGSTDTQY
v_gene: TRBV28; CDR3aa: ASRYTGTSFDYNEQF
v_gene: TRBV6-1; CDR3aa: AIDFLGGNHPNEQF
v_gene: TRBV28; CDR3aa: ASQPRGTGDEKLF
v_gene: TRBV20-1; CDR3aa: SARRAGTSTDTQY
v_gene: TRBV5-1; CDR3aa: ASSLVQGADTQY
v_gene: TRBV12-3/TRBV12-4; CDR3aa: ASSNRGSSTDTQY
v_gene: TRBV28; CDR3aa: ASSSNSGQVGSDEQF
v_gene: TRBV7-9; CDR3aa: ASSLGPGDYEQY
v_gene: TRBV29-1; CDR3aa: SLALVGEGEQF
v_gene: TRBV24-1; CDR3aa: ATSDLRETSLYGYT
v_gene: TRBV6-1; CDR3aa: ASSDVQGLTDTQY
v_gene: TRBV20-1; CDR3aa: SAPLQGSYGYT
v_gene: TRBV5-4; CDR3aa: ASSRRDRGSGNEQF
v_gene: TRBV13; CDR3aa: ASSSWTGSYEQY
v_gene: TRBV11-2; CDR3aa: ASSQQGVSYNSPLH